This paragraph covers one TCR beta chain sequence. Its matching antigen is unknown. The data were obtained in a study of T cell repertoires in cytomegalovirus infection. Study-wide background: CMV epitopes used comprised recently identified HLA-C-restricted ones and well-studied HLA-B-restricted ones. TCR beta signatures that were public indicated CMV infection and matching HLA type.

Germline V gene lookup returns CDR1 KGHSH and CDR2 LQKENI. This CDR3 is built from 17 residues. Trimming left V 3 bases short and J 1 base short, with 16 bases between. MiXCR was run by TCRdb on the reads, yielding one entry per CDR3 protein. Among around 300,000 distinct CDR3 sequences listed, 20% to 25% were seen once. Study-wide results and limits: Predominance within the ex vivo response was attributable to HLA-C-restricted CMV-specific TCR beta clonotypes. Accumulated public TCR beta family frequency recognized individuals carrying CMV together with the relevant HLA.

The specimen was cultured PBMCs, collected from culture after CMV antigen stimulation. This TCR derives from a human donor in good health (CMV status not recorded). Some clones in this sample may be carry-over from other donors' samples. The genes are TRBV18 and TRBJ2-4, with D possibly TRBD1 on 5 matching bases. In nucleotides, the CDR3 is TGTGCCAGCTCACCCAGGGCCTTTACCCGGGCCAAAAACATTCAGTACTTC. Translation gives CASSPRAFTRAKNIQYF.